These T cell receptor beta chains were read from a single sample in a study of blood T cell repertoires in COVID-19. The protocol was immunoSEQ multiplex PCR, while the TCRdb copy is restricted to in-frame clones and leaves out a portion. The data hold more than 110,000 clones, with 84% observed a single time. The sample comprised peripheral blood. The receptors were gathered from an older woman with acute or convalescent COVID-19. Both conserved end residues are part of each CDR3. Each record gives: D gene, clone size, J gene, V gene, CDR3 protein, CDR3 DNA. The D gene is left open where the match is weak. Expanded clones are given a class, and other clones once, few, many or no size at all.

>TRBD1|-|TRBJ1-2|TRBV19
CASSTRQGFGYTF
TGTGCCAGTAGCACCCGACAGGGCTTTGGCTACACCTTC
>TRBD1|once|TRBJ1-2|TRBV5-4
CASSVRQGGYTF
TGTGCCAGCAGCGTACGACAGGGCGGCTACACCTTC
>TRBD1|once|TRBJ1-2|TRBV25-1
CASGWDSGGYTF
TGTGCCAGCGGATGGGACAGTGGGGGCTACACCTTC
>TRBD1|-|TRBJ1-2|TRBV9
CASSVGQGAIGYTF
TGTGCCAGCAGCGTAGGACAGGGTGCGATTGGCTACACCTTC
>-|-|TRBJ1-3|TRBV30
CAWDGGNSGNTIYF
TGTGCCTGGGACGGAGGGAACTCTGGAAACACCATATATTTT
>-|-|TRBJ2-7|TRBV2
CASSEWSGQGPSYEQYF
TGTGCCAGCAGTGAGTGGTCCGGCCAGGGCCCATCCTACGAGCAGTACTTC
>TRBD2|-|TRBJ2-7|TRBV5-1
CASSLAPGGPYEQYF
TGCGCCAGCAGCTTGGCCCCGGGAGGTCCCTACGAGCAGTACTTC
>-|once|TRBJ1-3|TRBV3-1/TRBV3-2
CASAVKSHGMSGNTIYF
TGTGCCAGCGCTGTTAAGTCCCACGGGATGTCTGGAAACACCATATATTTT
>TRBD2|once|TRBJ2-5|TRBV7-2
CASSFPRTSLYGGTQYF
TGTGCCAGCAGCTTCCCCCGGACTAGCCTTTACGGGGGGACCCAGTACTTC
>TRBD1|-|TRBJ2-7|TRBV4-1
CASSQVTGGQEQYF
TGCGCCAGCAGCCAAGTGACAGGGGGACAAGAGCAGTACTTC
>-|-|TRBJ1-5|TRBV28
CASSYREPQHF
TGTGCCAGCAGTTATCGAGAGCCCCAGCATTTT
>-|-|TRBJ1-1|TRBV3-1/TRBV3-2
CASSRSDSRLNTEAFF
TGTGCCAGCAGCCGGTCGGACAGCCGTTTGAACACTGAAGCTTTCTTT
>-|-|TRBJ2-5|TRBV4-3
CASSQDAEGWAGETQYF
TGCGCCAGCAGCCAAGATGCGGAGGGATGGGCGGGAGAGACCCAGTACTTC
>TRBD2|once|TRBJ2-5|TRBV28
CASTFSAGGDWETQYF
TGTGCCAGCACCTTTAGTGCGGGAGGAGATTGGGAGACCCAGTACTTC
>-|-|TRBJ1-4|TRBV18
CASSIRQATNEKLFF
TGTGCCAGCTCAATACGACAGGCAACTAATGAAAAACTGTTTTTT
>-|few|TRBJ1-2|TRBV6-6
CASREQALLSYTF
TGTGCCAGCAGGGAACAGGCCCTTTTATCCTACACCTTC
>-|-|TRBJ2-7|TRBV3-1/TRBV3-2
CASSQGTGTHYEQYF
TGTGCCAGCAGCCAAGGAACCGGGACTCACTACGAGCAGTACTTC
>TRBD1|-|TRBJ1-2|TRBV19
CASKSPTGRYGYTF
TGTGCAAGTAAATCCCCGACAGGGAGGTATGGCTACACCTTC
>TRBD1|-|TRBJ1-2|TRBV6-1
CASSEGTGQGYTF
TGTGCCAGCAGTGAAGGGACAGGGCAAGGCTACACCTTC
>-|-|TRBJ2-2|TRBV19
CASSIGGRELFF
TGTGCCAGTAGTATCGGGGGAAGGGAGCTGTTTTTT
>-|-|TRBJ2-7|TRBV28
CASSLGQGGFVSYEQYF
TGTGCCAGCAGTTTAGGGCAGGGTGGTTTTGTGTCCTACGAGCAGTACTTC
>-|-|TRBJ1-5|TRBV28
CASSLGGTSEPQHF
TGTGCCAGCAGCCTCGGAGGGACCTCGGAGCCCCAGCATTTT
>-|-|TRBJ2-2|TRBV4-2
CASSQLDGRGNTGELFF
TGTGCCAGCAGCCAACTTGACGGGAGAGGGAACACCGGGGAGCTGTTTTTT
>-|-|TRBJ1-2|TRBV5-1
CASRLEGGYTF
TGCGCCAGCCGACTGGAGGGTGGCTACACCTTC
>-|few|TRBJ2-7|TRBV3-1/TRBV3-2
CASSQWGPYEQYF
TGTGCCAGCAGCCAATGGGGCCCCTACGAGCAGTACTTC
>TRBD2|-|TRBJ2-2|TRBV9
CASSVGVGGPAGELFF
TGTGCCAGCAGCGTAGGTGTGGGAGGGCCCGCCGGGGAGCTGTTTTTT
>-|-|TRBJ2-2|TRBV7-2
CASSSGLPTGELFF
TGTGCCAGCAGCTCCGGACTCCCCACCGGGGAGCTGTTTTTT
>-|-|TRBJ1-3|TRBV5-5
CASSSAGRSGNTIYF
TGTGCCAGCAGCTCGGCAGGGCGTTCCGGAAACACCATATATTTT
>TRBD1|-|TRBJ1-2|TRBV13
CASSVGQSFISGYTF
TGTGCCAGCAGCGTGGGACAGTCCTTTATCTCTGGCTACACCTTC
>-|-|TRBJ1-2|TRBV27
CASSLSPGQLGLNYGYTF
TGTGCCAGCAGTTTATCCCCGGGTCAGCTGGGGCTTAACTATGGCTACACCTTC
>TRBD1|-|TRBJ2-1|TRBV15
CATSRGLTGFGDNEQFF
TGTGCCACCAGCAGAGGCCTGACAGGGTTCGGGGACAATGAGCAGTTCTTC
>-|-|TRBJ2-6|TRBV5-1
CASSFLAPGVSGANVLTF
TGCGCCAGCAGCTTCCTAGCGCCCGGAGTGAGTGGGGCCAACGTCCTGACTTTC
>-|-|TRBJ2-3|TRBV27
CAPSTDTQYF
TGTGCTCCGTCCACAGATACGCAGTATTTT
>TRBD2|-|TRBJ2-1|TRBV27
CASSLAGGANEQFF
TGTGCCAGCAGTTTAGCGGGAGGAGCCAATGAGCAGTTCTTC
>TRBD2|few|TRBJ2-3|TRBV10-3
CAISESPSGSSTDTQYF
TGTGCCATCAGTGAGTCGCCTAGCGGAAGTAGCACAGATACGCAGTATTTT
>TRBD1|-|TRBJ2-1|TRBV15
CATSRGEGAPYNEQFF
TGTGCCACCAGCAGGGGCGAGGGGGCTCCCTACAATGAGCAGTTCTTC
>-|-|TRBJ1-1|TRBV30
CAWSTGLNTEAFF
TGTGCCTGGAGTACAGGACTGAACACTGAAGCTTTCTTT
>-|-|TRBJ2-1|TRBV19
CASSILSTSEVVSYNEQFF
TGTGCCAGTAGTATTTTGTCTACCTCGGAGGTGGTATCCTACAATGAGCAGTTCTTC
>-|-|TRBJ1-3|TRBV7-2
CASSLVSRYSGNTIYF
TGTGCCAGCAGCTTAGTATCACGGTACTCTGGAAACACCATATATTTT
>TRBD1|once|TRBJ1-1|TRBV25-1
CASSETGVNTEAFF
TGTGCCAGCAGTGAGACAGGGGTAAACACTGAAGCTTTCTTT
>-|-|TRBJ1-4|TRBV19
CASSISVATNEKLFF
TGTGCCAGTAGTATATCAGTTGCAACTAATGAAAAACTGTTTTTT
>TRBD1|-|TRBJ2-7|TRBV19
CASSAPGQGYEQYF
TGTGCCAGTAGTGCACCGGGACAGGGCTACGAGCAGTACTTC
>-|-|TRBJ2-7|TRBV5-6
CASSFSLPDYEQYF
TGTGCCAGCAGCTTCAGTCTTCCCGACTACGAGCAGTACTTC
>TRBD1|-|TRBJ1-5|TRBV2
CASSTGTGMMGLQPQHF
TGTGCCAGCAGCACCGGGACAGGAATGATGGGCCTCCAGCCCCAGCATTTT
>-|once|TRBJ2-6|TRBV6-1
CASSENHRGGGANVLTF
TGTGCCAGCAGTGAAAACCACAGGGGAGGTGGGGCCAACGTCCTGACTTTC
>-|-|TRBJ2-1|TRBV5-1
CASSLAASLYNEQFF
TGCGCCAGCAGCTTGGCCGCTAGCCTATACAATGAGCAGTTCTTC
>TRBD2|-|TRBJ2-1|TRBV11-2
CASSLGGRANEQFF
TGTGCCAGCAGCTTAGGCGGGAGGGCGAATGAGCAGTTCTTC
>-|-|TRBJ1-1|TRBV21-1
CASSKERGRAFF
TGTGCCAGCAGCAAAGAACGAGGGCGAGCTTTCTTT
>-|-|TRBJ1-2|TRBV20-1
CSASSGYGYTF
TGCAGTGCTAGTTCAGGCTATGGCTACACCTTC
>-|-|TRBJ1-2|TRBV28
CASSFSVNYGYTF
TGTGCCAGCAGTTTCTCAGTCAACTATGGCTACACCTTC
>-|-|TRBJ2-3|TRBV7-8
CASSRGGRTSTDTQYF
TGTGCCAGCAGCCGAGGAGGGAGAACTAGCACAGATACGCAGTATTTT
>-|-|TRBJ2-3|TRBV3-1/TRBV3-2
CASSTTTTATQYF
TGTGCCAGCAGCACTACTACCACCGCGACGCAGTATTTT
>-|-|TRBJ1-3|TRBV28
CASSFSGGNTIYF
TGTGCCAGCAGTTTTTCAGGGGGAAACACCATATATTTT